Listed below are T cell receptor beta chains from one sample, sequenced in a study of blood T cell repertoires in COVID-19. Measured with immunoSEQ multiplex PCR; TCRdb has only the in-frame clones, and not every one. The sample has about 180,000 clones; about 81% are singletons. The sample taken for sequencing was peripheral blood. These receptors originate from a woman of 80 years or more with COVID-19, enrolled during active disease. Each CDR3 is given with its conserved first and last residue. The D gene is left open where the match is weak. Where a row states a size, it is once, few, many or the class of an expanded clone; other rows omit it.

D: .; J: TRBJ2-2; size: .; V: TRBV5-1; CDR3: CASSLTPGGTGELFF; DNA: TGCGCCAGCAGCTTGACTCCCGGGGGCACCGGGGAGCTGTTTTTT
D: TRBD2; J: TRBJ2-7; size: .; V: TRBV3-1/TRBV3-2; CDR3: CASSQGGLAGRLGYEQYF; DNA: TGTGCCAGCAGCCAAGGGGGACTAGCGGGCCGGCTAGGGTACGAGCAGTACTTC
D: .; J: TRBJ2-1; size: .; V: TRBV12-3/TRBV12-4; CDR3: CASSFGGNNEQFF; DNA: TGTGCCAGCAGTTTTGGGGGCAACAATGAGCAGTTCTTC
D: TRBD1; J: TRBJ1-1; size: few; V: TRBV6-5; CDR3: CASNRGNTEAFF; DNA: TGTGCCAGCAACAGGGGAAACACTGAAGCTTTCTTT
D: TRBD1; J: TRBJ1-1; size: .; V: TRBV19; CDR3: CASNIGYRRDSPNTEAFF; DNA: TGTGCCAGTAACATCGGGTACCGTCGGGACAGCCCAAACACTGAAGCTTTCTTT
D: .; J: TRBJ2-2; size: once; V: TRBV15; CDR3: CATSRYQVNTGELFF; DNA: TGTGCCACCAGCAGGTATCAGGTGAACACCGGGGAGCTGTTTTTT
D: .; J: TRBJ1-1; size: .; V: TRBV7-9; CDR3: CASSLRVGNTEAFF; DNA: TGTGCCAGCAGCTTACGGGTGGGGAACACTGAAGCTTTCTTT
D: .; J: TRBJ1-1; size: .; V: TRBV3-1/TRBV3-2; CDR3: CASQPPGGFAEAFF; DNA: TGTGCCAGCCAACCCCCGGGGGGCTTTGCTGAAGCTTTCTTT
D: .; J: TRBJ2-2; size: .; V: TRBV30; CDR3: CAWNLRGTGELFF; DNA: TGTGCCTGGAATCTTAGAGGCACCGGGGAGCTGTTTTTT
D: TRBD1; J: TRBJ2-6; size: .; V: TRBV7-6; CDR3: CASSTGQGAGANVLTF; DNA: TGTGCCAGCAGCACGGGACAGGGAGCTGGGGCCAACGTCCTGACTTTC
D: .; J: TRBJ2-7; size: .; V: TRBV2; CDR3: CASSDPGHNYEQYF; DNA: TGTGCCAGCAGCGACCCGGGACACAACTACGAGCAGTACTTC
D: TRBD2; J: TRBJ2-2; size: .; V: TRBV28; CDR3: CASRPTSGRASTGELFF; DNA: TGTGCCAGCAGGCCCACTAGCGGGAGGGCCTCCACCGGGGAGCTGTTTTTT
D: TRBD1; J: TRBJ1-5; size: .; V: TRBV19; CDR3: CASSMTGNQPQHF; DNA: TGTGCCAGTAGCATGACAGGGAATCAGCCCCAGCATTTT
D: TRBD1; J: TRBJ1-6; size: .; V: TRBV19; CDR3: CASSIAALGQGPLALHF; DNA: TGTGCCAGTAGTATTGCCGCCCTGGGACAGGGACCCCTAGCCCTCCACTTT
D: TRBD2; J: TRBJ2-3; size: .; V: TRBV9; CDR3: CASSTPGLAGDGTDTQYF; DNA: TGTGCCAGCAGCACCCCGGGACTAGCGGGAGACGGCACAGATACGCAGTATTTT
D: TRBD2; J: TRBJ2-7; size: .; V: TRBV7-9; CDR3: CASSLASGAVEQYF; DNA: TGTGCCAGCAGCTTAGCTAGCGGGGCGGTGGAGCAGTACTTC
D: TRBD1; J: TRBJ2-1; size: .; V: TRBV3-1/TRBV3-2; CDR3: CASSQPGTGEQFF; DNA: TGTGCCAGCAGCCAACCTGGGACAGGTGAGCAGTTCTTC
D: .; J: TRBJ1-5; size: few; V: TRBV27; CDR3: CATSTGNQPQHF; DNA: TGTGCCACCTCAACAGGGAATCAGCCCCAGCATTTT
D: TRBD2; J: TRBJ2-5; size: .; V: TRBV18; CDR3: CASSRLAGQETQYF; DNA: TGTGCCAGCTCACGACTAGCGGGACAAGAGACCCAGTACTTC
D: .; J: TRBJ1-1; size: .; V: TRBV2; CDR3: CASSIENTEAFF; DNA: TGTGCCAGCAGCATAGAGAACACTGAAGCTTTCTTT
D: .; J: TRBJ2-1; size: .; V: TRBV5-4; CDR3: CASSFSRDKEQFF; DNA: TGTGCCAGCAGCTTTAGCCGGGACAAGGAGCAGTTCTTC
D: TRBD1; J: TRBJ1-1; size: .; V: TRBV6-6; CDR3: CASSYSPRQGNTEAFF; DNA: TGTGCCAGCAGTTACTCACCCCGACAGGGAAACACTGAAGCTTTCTTT
D: TRBD1; J: TRBJ1-2; size: .; V: TRBV28; CDR3: CASSSVGTARGNGYTF; DNA: TGTGCCAGCAGTTCGGTGGGGACAGCGAGGGGCAATGGCTACACCTTC
D: .; J: TRBJ1-1; size: .; V: TRBV10-3; CDR3: CAISESRRLNTEAFF; DNA: TGTGCCATCAGTGAGTCGCGGAGGTTGAACACTGAAGCTTTCTTT
D: TRBD1; J: TRBJ1-6; size: .; V: TRBV5-1; CDR3: CASSLAGQGNNSPLHF; DNA: TGCGCCAGCAGCTTGGCCGGACAGGGCAATAATTCACCCCTCCACTTT
D: .; J: TRBJ2-2; size: .; V: TRBV6-5; CDR3: CASSYSTGSGTGELFF; DNA: TGTGCCAGCAGTTACTCGACTGGGTCGGGCACCGGGGAGCTGTTTTTT
D: .; J: TRBJ2-2; size: .; V: TRBV7-9; CDR3: CASSFRGNTGELFF; DNA: TGTGCCAGCAGCTTCAGAGGTAACACCGGGGAGCTGTTTTTT
D: .; J: TRBJ2-7; size: .; V: TRBV7-3; CDR3: CASSLLPGAYEQYF; DNA: TGTGCCAGCAGCTTACTTCCGGGGGCCTACGAGCAGTACTTC
D: .; J: TRBJ1-1; size: once; V: TRBV5-5; CDR3: CASSLVGSSEAFF; DNA: TGTGCCAGCAGCTTGGTTGGGAGCTCTGAAGCTTTCTTT
D: TRBD1; J: TRBJ2-2; size: .; V: TRBV3-1/TRBV3-2; CDR3: CASRGLKGQGPNTGELFF; DNA: TGTGCCAGCAGGGGCTTAAAAGGACAGGGACCGAACACCGGGGAGCTGTTTTTT
D: .; J: TRBJ2-7; size: .; V: TRBV19; CDR3: CASKTQVSNTYEQYF; DNA: TGTGCCAGTAAGACCCAGGTTTCTAACACCTACGAGCAGTACTTC
D: TRBD1; J: TRBJ1-4; size: .; V: TRBV2; CDR3: CASRGRDSSHEKLFF; DNA: TGTGCCAGCAGGGGCCGGGACAGCTCACATGAAAAACTGTTTTTT
D: .; J: TRBJ2-1; size: .; V: TRBV5-1; CDR3: CASSSTSNEQFF; DNA: TGCGCCAGCAGCTCTACTAGTAACGAGCAGTTCTTC
D: TRBD2; J: TRBJ2-3; size: .; V: TRBV28; CDR3: CASSSPLAGEMTDTQYF; DNA: TGTGCCAGCAGTTCCCCTCTAGCGGGAGAAATGACAGATACGCAGTATTTT
D: .; J: TRBJ2-5; size: .; V: TRBV5-4; CDR3: CASSLDQGTETQYF; DNA: TGTGCCAGCAGCTTGGATCAGGGAACAGAGACCCAGTACTTC
D: TRBD1; J: TRBJ1-4; size: .; V: TRBV5-1; CDR3: CASSSGQGAREKLFF; DNA: TGCGCCAGCAGCTCGGGACAGGGGGCGAGGGAAAAACTGTTTTTT
D: .; J: TRBJ2-3; size: .; V: TRBV21-1; CDR3: CASSGQGGRTDTQYF; DNA: TGTGCCAGCAGCGGGCAGGGGGGTAGGACAGATACGCAGTATTTT
D: .; J: TRBJ1-1; size: .; V: TRBV29-1; CDR3: CSADGRQNTEAFF; DNA: TGCAGCGCCGACGGCAGGCAGAACACTGAAGCTTTCTTT
D: .; J: TRBJ1-2; size: .; V: TRBV27; CDR3: CASSLSFGGYGYTF; DNA: TGTGCCAGCAGTCTTTCTTTCGGGGGCTATGGCTACACCTTC
D: .; J: TRBJ1-5; size: .; V: TRBV6-5; CDR3: CASSYGGGQPQHF; DNA: TGTGCCAGCAGTTACGGGGGCGGACAGCCCCAGCATTTT
D: TRBD1; J: TRBJ1-5; size: .; V: TRBV6-5; CDR3: CASSYGGQGGQPQHF; DNA: TGTGCCAGCAGTTACGGGGGACAGGGCGGTCAGCCCCAGCATTTT
D: TRBD1; J: TRBJ1-2; size: .; V: TRBV7-2; CDR3: CASSSSTGGAYGYTF; DNA: TGTGCCAGCAGCTCCTCAACAGGGGGGGCCTATGGCTACACCTTC
D: .; J: TRBJ2-1; size: .; V: TRBV6-6; CDR3: CASSAYYNEQFF; DNA: TGTGCCAGCAGTGCCTACTACAATGAGCAGTTCTTC
D: .; J: TRBJ1-2; size: once; V: TRBV4-1; CDR3: CASSQPQEGYTF; DNA: TGCGCCAGCAGCCAACCCCAGGAAGGCTACACCTTC
D: TRBD1; J: TRBJ1-5; size: .; V: TRBV6-2/TRBV6-3; CDR3: CASSYYGTGNQPQHF; DNA: TGTGCCAGCAGTTATTACGGGACAGGCAATCAGCCCCAGCATTTT
D: TRBD2; J: TRBJ2-1; size: .; V: TRBV19; CDR3: CASTQILAGGPQFF; DNA: TGTGCCAGTACTCAGATACTAGCGGGAGGGCCCCAGTTCTTC
D: .; J: TRBJ2-3; size: once; V: TRBV7-8; CDR3: CASSWTDSTDTQYF; DNA: TGTGCCAGCAGCTGGACAGATAGCACAGATACGCAGTATTTT
D: .; J: TRBJ2-1; size: once; V: TRBV7-8; CDR3: CASSLGPQGGNEQFF; DNA: TGTGCCAGCAGCTTGGGGCCCCAGGGTGGGAATGAGCAGTTCTTC
D: .; J: TRBJ1-4; size: .; V: TRBV7-9; CDR3: CASSSLRVASLFF; DNA: TGTGCCAGCAGCTCCCTCCGGGTGGCATCGCTGTTTTTT
D: TRBD1; J: TRBJ1-4; size: .; V: TRBV7-9; CDR3: CASSFRDSPDEKLFF; DNA: TGTGCCAGCAGCTTCCGGGACAGCCCCGATGAAAAACTGTTTTTT
D: TRBD2; J: TRBJ2-5; size: .; V: TRBV2; CDR3: CASSDIGLAGETQYF; DNA: TGTGCCAGCAGCGATATTGGACTAGCGGGTGAGACCCAGTACTTC
D: .; J: TRBJ2-5; size: .; V: TRBV7-8; CDR3: CASSPQGRRLETQYF; DNA: TGTGCCAGCAGCCCTCAGGGGCGTAGGTTAGAGACCCAGTACTTC
D: TRBD2; J: TRBJ2-1; size: .; V: TRBV5-4; CDR3: CASSPSSGTSGNEQFF; DNA: TGTGCCAGCAGCCCATCCTCCGGGACTAGCGGGAATGAGCAGTTCTTC
D: TRBD2; J: TRBJ2-2; size: .; V: TRBV3-1/TRBV3-2; CDR3: CASSPRTTSGGSGELFF; DNA: TGTGCCAGCAGCCCCCGGACGACTAGCGGAGGAAGCGGGGAGCTGTTTTTT
D: TRBD2; J: TRBJ2-5; size: .; V: TRBV27; CDR3: CASSHGGAQYF; DNA: TGTGCCAGCAGTCATGGGGGGGCCCAGTACTTC
D: .; J: TRBJ2-7; size: .; V: TRBV7-7; CDR3: CASSLGAGDEQYF; DNA: TGTGCTAGCAGCTTAGGGGCAGGCGACGAGCAGTACTTC
D: TRBD2; J: TRBJ2-1; size: .; V: TRBV4-3; CDR3: CASSQRGLAPYNEQFF; DNA: TGCGCCAGCAGCCAACGAGGACTAGCACCCTACAATGAGCAGTTCTTC
D: .; J: TRBJ1-5; size: .; V: TRBV27; CDR3: CASSLSGEQPQHF; DNA: TGTGCCAGCAGTTTATCAGGAGAGCAGCCCCAGCATTTT